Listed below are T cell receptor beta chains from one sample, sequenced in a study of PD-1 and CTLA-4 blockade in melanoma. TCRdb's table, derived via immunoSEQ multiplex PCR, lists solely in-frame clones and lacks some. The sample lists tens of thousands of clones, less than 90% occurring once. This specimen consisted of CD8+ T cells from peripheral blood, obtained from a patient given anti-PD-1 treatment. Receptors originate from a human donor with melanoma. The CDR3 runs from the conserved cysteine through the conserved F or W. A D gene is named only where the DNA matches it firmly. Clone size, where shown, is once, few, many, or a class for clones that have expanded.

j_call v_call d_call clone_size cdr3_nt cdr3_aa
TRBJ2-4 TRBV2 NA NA TGTGCCAGCAGTGAAGGGGGCAAAAACATTCAGTACTTC CASSEGGKNIQYF
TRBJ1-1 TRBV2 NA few TGTGCCAGCATCCCCTCCCGGGGGGAGATTGAAGCTTTCTTT CASIPSRGEIEAFF
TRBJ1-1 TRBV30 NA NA TGTGCCTGGAGTGTAGGGGGGGGAACTGAAGCTTTCTTT CAWSVGGGTEAFF
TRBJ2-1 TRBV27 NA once TGTGCCAGCAGTTTACTGGGGGAACAAGAGCAGTTCTTC CASSLLGEQEQFF
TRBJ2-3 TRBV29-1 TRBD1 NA TGCAGCGTTCGGACAGGCACTAGCACAGATACGCAGTATTTT CSVRTGTSTDTQYF
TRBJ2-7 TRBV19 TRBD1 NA TGTGCCAGTAGTCTCTTGGGACAGGGGAACGAGCAGTACTTC CASSLLGQGNEQYF
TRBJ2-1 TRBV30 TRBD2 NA TGTGCCTGGAGTGCGAGCGGGGGGGCGTGGGAGCAGTTCTTC CAWSASGGAWEQFF
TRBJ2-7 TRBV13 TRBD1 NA TGTGCCAGCAGCTTTGACAGGGGGGTCCACGAGCAGTACTTC CASSFDRGVHEQYF
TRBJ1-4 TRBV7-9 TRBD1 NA TGTGCCAGCAGCTCAGGACAGGGAAGGGAAAAACTGTTTTTT CASSSGQGREKLFF
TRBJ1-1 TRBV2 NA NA TGTGCCAGCAGTGTTGGAGTAGGGAACACTGAAGCTTTCTTT CASSVGVGNTEAFF
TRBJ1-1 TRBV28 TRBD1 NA TGTGCCAGCAGTACAGATCAGGGGGTCGACACTGAAGCTTTCTTT CASSTDQGVDTEAFF
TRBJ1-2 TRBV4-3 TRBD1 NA TGCGCCAGCAGCCCCCGGGGGGGGACAGAGTACATTAACTATGGCTACACCTTC CASSPRGGTEYINYGYTF
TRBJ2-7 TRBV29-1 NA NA TGCAGCGTTGAATTGGGGGATAGCTCCTACGAGCAGTACTTC CSVELGDSSYEQYF
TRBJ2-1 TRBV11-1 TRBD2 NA TGTGCCAGCAGCTTACTGGGCGGGGGAATAAATGAGCAGTTCTTC CASSLLGGGINEQFF